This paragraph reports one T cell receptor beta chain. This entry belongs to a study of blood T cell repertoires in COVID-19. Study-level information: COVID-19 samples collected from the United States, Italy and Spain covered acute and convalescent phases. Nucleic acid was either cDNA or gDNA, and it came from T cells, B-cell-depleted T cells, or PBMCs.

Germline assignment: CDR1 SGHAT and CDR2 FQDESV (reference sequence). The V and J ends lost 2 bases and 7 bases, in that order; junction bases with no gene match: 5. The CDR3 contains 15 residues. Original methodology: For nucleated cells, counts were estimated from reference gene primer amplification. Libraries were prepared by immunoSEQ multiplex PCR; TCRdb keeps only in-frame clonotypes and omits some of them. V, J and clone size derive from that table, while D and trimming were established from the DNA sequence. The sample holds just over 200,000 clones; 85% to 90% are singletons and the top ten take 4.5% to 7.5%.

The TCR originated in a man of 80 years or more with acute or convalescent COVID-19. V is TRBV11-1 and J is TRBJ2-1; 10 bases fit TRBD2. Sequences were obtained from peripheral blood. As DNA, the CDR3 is TGTGCCAGCAGCTTACTAGCGGGAGCGGATAATGAGCAGTTCTTC. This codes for CASSLLAGADNEQFF.